This TCR beta chain is from a study of cytotoxic CD8 clonotypes in ibrutinib-treated CLL. By share of the sample, this clone is medium-sized (0.01 to 0.1%). This CDR3 contains 17 residues. Trimming pared 5 bases from V and 4 bases from J, leaving 19 bases between. Per germline, CDR1 SGHRS and CDR2 YFSETQ. Profiling relied on immunoSEQ multiplex PCR, and the TCRdb table lists in-frame clones only, not all of them. The data hold over 65,000 clones, with about two thirds observed a single time. This TCR was sampled from a human donor with chronic lymphocytic leukemia. The specimen was PBMCs, collected after 12 months of ibrutinib treatment. The genes are TRBV5-1 and TRBJ1-6; D may be TRBD1 (6 bases). This CDR3 reads CASSLRGGRLYNSPLHF. The DNA of the CDR3 is TGCGCCAGCAGTTTGAGGGGGGGAAGACTTTATAATTCACCCCTCCACTTT.